The 22 T cell receptor beta chains below all came from one sample that was sequenced in a study of technical replicates of blood from several donors. Assay used: immunoSEQ multiplex PCR; TCRdb lists only in-frame clones, some missing. This table has 84,000 or so clones, around 93% appearing once. The sequenced material came from T cells isolated from PBMCs. The receptors originated from a human donor in good health.

This chain links TRBV5-1 with TRBJ1-3; 7 bases are shared with TRBD1. This CDR3 is 17 amino acids long. V lost 3 bases, J lost 0 bases, and 9 bases stayed unmatched. Germline values: CDR1 SGHRS, CDR2 YFSETQ. CDR3 region: CASSSGLQGHSGNTIYF. The CDR3 DNA sequence: TGCGCCAGCAGCTCCGGACTACAGGGGCACTCTGGAAACACCATATATTTT.

The gene calls are TRBV5-8 and TRBJ1-4; the D gene is possibly TRBD1 (5 bases). The CDR3 is made up of 14 amino acids. Trimming took off 3 bases at V and 7 bases at J, with 13 bases between the two ends. The germline V gene has CDR1 SGHTS and CDR2 YDEGEE. This CDR3 is CASSWGLLSEKLFF. CDR3 sequence (DNA): TGTGCCAGCAGCTGGGGACTCCTGAGTGAAAAACTGTTTTTT.

The V call is TRBV5-1, the J call TRBJ1-2; 7 nucleotides agree with TRBD1. The ends lost 1 base at V and 6 bases at J; junction bases unmatched: 3. CDR1 and CDR2 (germline): SGHRS, YFSETQ. The CDR3 loop spans 13 amino acids. CDR3 sequence reads: CASSLSRGDGYTF. CDR3 DNA sequence: TGCGCCAGCAGCTTGTCCAGGGGGGATGGCTACACCTTC.

The V gene is TRBV4-1, the J gene TRBJ1-3, with no clear D. The CDR3 sequence is 16 residues long. Trimming took off 6 bases at V and 0 bases at J, with 15 bases between the two ends. CDR1 is MGHRA and CDR2 is YSYEKL in the germline V gene. The CDR3 DNA is TGCGCCAGCAGACCCTACTGGCCTAGCTCTGGAAACACCATATATTTT. Amino acids: CASRPYWPSSGNTIYF.

The chain employs TRBV19 and TRBJ1-5; 9 nucleotides match TRBD1. V was pared by 7 bases and J by 6 bases, with 10 bases of the junction left unmatched. The length of the CDR3 is 15 residues. From germline, CDR1 is LNHDA and CDR2 SQIVND (reference sequence). This CDR3 is CASTNRDREGQPQHF. CDR3 DNA sequence: TGTGCCAGTACAAATCGGGACAGGGAGGGTCAGCCCCAGCATTTT.

The chain uses TRBV5-6 and TRBJ2-2; 8 positions agree with TRBD1. Germline CDR1 and CDR2: SGHDT and YYEEEE. V lost 6 bases and J lost 1; bases outside the gene matches: 5. This CDR3 has 15 amino acids. The CDR3 region has the DNA TGTGCCAGCACCCCCGGGACAGGGAACACCGGGGAGCTGTTTTTT. This codes for CASTPGTGNTGELFF. The whole variable domain, filled in from reference TRBV5-6 and TRBJ2-2, reads DAGVTQSPTHLIKTRGQQVTLRCSPKSGHDTVSWYQQALGQGPQFIFQYYEEEERQRGNFPDRFSGHQFPNYSSELNVNALLLGDSALYLCASTPGTGNTGELFFGEGSRLTVL.

The chain uses TRBV29-1 and TRBJ2-2; D might be TRBD2 (6 bases). V was shortened by 6 bases and J by 4 bases, with 21 bases between the two germline ends. The CDR3 length is 16 residues. The germline V gene encodes CDR1 SQVTM and CDR2 ANQGSEA. The chain's CDR3 is CSVHTGASESTGELFF. In DNA form, the CDR3 reads TGCAGCGTCCACACTGGTGCTAGCGAGAGCACCGGGGAGCTGTTTTTT.

Written as DNA, the CDR3 is TGTGCCAGCAGCTTAGTCGGGGGGACCAACACCGGGGAGCTGTTTTTT. Translation gives CASSLVGGTNTGELFF. The chain carries TRBV7-3 and TRBJ2-2; 7 positions match TRBD2. From germline, CDR1 is SGHTA and CDR2 FQGTGA. Unmatched junction bases numbered 5, after V lost 2 bases and J lost 2 bases. The CDR3 runs 16 residues.

The chain carries TRBV6-5 and TRBJ2-5; a weak D match, TRBD2 (6 bases). The CDR3 loop spans 13 amino acids. Germline values: CDR1 MNHEY, CDR2 SVGAGI. V was clipped by 7 bases and J by 3 bases, with 12 bases between them. The CDR3 protein is CASTLGGEETQYF. CDR3 nucleotides: TGTGCCAGCACCCTCGGCGGGGAAGAGACCCAGTACTTC.

The chain recombines TRBV10-1 with TRBJ2-7; 11 nucleotides line up with TRBD2. Germline CDR1 is WNHNN and CDR2 is SYGVQD (reference sequence). With V trimmed by 5 bases and J by 3 bases, 3 bases remained unmatched. The CDR3 consists of 14 residues. Here the CDR3 reads CASSKLAGDYEQYF. CDR3 bases: TGCGCCAGCAGTAAACTAGCGGGGGACTACGAGCAGTACTTC.

The chain has TRBV5-1 and TRBJ1-3, with a possible D match to TRBD1 (5 bases). The germline CDR1 and CDR2 sequences are SGHRS and YFSETQ. This CDR3 is 15 amino acids long. V was pared by 0 bases and J by 8 bases, with 15 bases between. This CDR3 is CASSLGQALGDTIYF. As DNA, the CDR3 is TGCGCCAGCAGCTTGGGACAAGCTCTAGGGGACACCATATATTTT.

V is TRBV5-6 and J is TRBJ2-3; possibly TRBD2 for D (5 bases). The germline V and J ends were trimmed by 1 base and 2 bases, with 8 bases remaining between them. The CDR3 is made up of 14 amino acids. Germline V lookup: CDR1 SGHDT, CDR2 YYEEEE. The CDR3 coding sequence is TGTGCCAGCAGCTTGAGCGGAGTCACAGATACGCAGTATTTT. This sequence encodes CASSLSGVTDTQYF. The variable domain in full, completed from reference TRBV5-6 and TRBJ2-3, reads DAGVTQSPTHLIKTRGQQVTLRCSPKSGHDTVSWYQQALGQGPQFIFQYYEEEERQRGNFPDRFSGHQFPNYSSELNVNALLLGDSALYLCASSLSGVTDTQYFGPGTRLTVL.

The chain combines TRBV5-6 with TRBJ1-1, with 8 bases that match TRBD1. Germline assignment: CDR1 SGHDT and CDR2 YYEEEE. Trimming took 0 bases from V and 8 from J; bases not matched to a gene: 0. The CDR3 length is 12 residues. In DNA, the CDR3 is TGTGCCAGCAGCTTGGGGACAGGGGAAGCTTTCTTT. Its protein product is CASSLGTGEAFF. The full variable domain, in which reference TRBV5-6 and TRBJ1-1 provide the parts outside the CDR3, is DAGVTQSPTHLIKTRGQQVTLRCSPKSGHDTVSWYQQALGQGPQFIFQYYEEEERQRGNFPDRFSGHQFPNYSSELNVNALLLGDSALYLCASSLGTGEAFFGQGTRLTVV.

The chain joins TRBV5-1 to TRBJ1-4; tentative D call: TRBD1 (6 bases). CDR1 and CDR2 (germline): SGHRS, YFSETQ. V lost 4 bases, J lost 5 bases, and 15 bases lay in between. The CDR3 length is 15 residues. The DNA for the CDR3 is TGCGCCAGCAGCCCGGGGGGCAAGAGGAATGAAAAACTGTTTTTT. Protein sequence: CASSPGGKRNEKLFF.

The chain uses TRBV4-1 and TRBJ1-5; TRBD1 aligns across 11 bases. The CDR3 contains 15 residues. CDR1 and CDR2 (germline): MGHRA, YSYEKL. The trim removed 2 bases at V and 6 bases at J, leaving 3 bases unmatched. Here the CDR3 reads CASSQSGTGGQPQHF. CDR3 sequence (DNA): TGCGCCAGCAGCCAATCCGGGACAGGGGGTCAGCCCCAGCATTTT.

With respect to this clone: It is likely a read error, because the conserved phenylalanine at the end of the CDR3 is missing. The DNA is omitted, as the CDR3 cannot be located on it reliably, and the CDR3 follows TCRdb's listing. The V and J genes are TRBV11-2 and TRBJ1-2; TRBD1, the table's D call, was not compared with the DNA. The CDR3 length is 11 residues, termini included. Per germline, CDR1 SGHAT and CDR2 FQNNGV. CDR3 sequence reads: CASSARDSRRL.

The chain combines TRBV28 with TRBJ1-3, with 7 bases identical to TRBD1. The CDR3 runs 13 residues. Germline V CDR1 and CDR2: MDHEN, SYDVKM. V lost 8 bases to trimming and J lost 6 bases; unmatched junction nucleotides: 7. In DNA, the CDR3 is TGTGCCAGCCGTAGAGGGGGCGAAAACACCATATATTTT. It yields the protein CASRRGGENTIYF.

The chain carries TRBV10-3 and TRBJ1-2, with TRBD1 identical over 9 bases. Germline values: CDR1 ENHRY, CDR2 SYGVKD. The CDR3 is 15 residues long. With V trimmed by 6 bases and J by 4 bases, 9 bases remained unmatched. The CDR3 bases are TGTGCCATCAGCATAATACAGGGGGCTTCCTATGGCTACACCTTC. Protein sequence: CAISIIQGASYGYTF.

This clone was detected once. The rearrangement links TRBV6-5 to TRBJ2-1; 10 nucleotides line up with TRBD2. CDR1 and CDR2 (germline): MNHEY, SVGAGI. With V trimmed by 2 bases and J by 6 bases, 7 bases remained unmatched. The CDR3 runs to 16 residues. The CDR3 bases are TGTGCCAGCAGTTACCGAACTAGCGGGAATGTCAATGAGCAGTTCTTC. Translating gives CASSYRTSGNVNEQFF.

The CDR3 protein is CAWERRVTETQYF. The CDR3 nucleotides read TGTGCCTGGGAACGCAGGGTTACAGAGACCCAGTACTTC. V usage is TRBV30 and J usage is TRBJ2-5; D perhaps matches TRBD1 (5 bases). The CDR3 extends over 13 amino acids. Germline V gene lookup returns CDR1 GTSNPN and CDR2 SVGIG (reference sequence). V gave up 5 bases and J gave up 4 bases, with 14 bases separating them.

V and J are TRBV21-1 and TRBJ2-2; no DNA check was done on the table's D call, TRBD1. TRBV21-1 is shown as a pseudogene. CDR3 length equals 17 residues. In nucleotides, the CDR3 is TGTGCCAGCAGCAACCCCAGGACAGGGGGCCGGGCCGGGGAGCTGTTTTTT. Translating gives CASSNPRTGGRAGELFF.

The gene calls are TRBV4-1 and TRBJ1-2, with D possibly matching TRBD1 (6 bases). Germline V gives CDR1 MGHRA, CDR2 YSYEKL. The length of the CDR3 is 16 residues. Trimming cost V 5 bases and J 0 bases, with 16 bases left between them. The CDR3 here is CASSTTGPTTNYGYTF. CDR3 in DNA: TGCGCCAGCAGCACGACAGGACCGACTACTAACTATGGCTACACCTTC.